This note documents a single T cell receptor (beta chain) sequence. RNA, once extracted, was reverse transcribed into cDNA for use as the sequencing template. TCRdb's table, derived via immunoSEQ multiplex PCR, lists solely in-frame clones and lacks some. In the table there are over 150,000 clones, roughly 60% of which are singletons. The data are from a study of CD8+ T cells in alopecia areata. V was pared by 4 bases and J by 4 bases, with 13 bases of the junction left unmatched. Germline V gene lookup returns CDR1 SQVTM and CDR2 ANQGSEA. The CDR3 runs to 15 residues. This specimen was CD4+ T cells sorted from blood, taken at week 0. This chain joins TRBV29-1 and TRBJ2-7; 7 bases are shared with TRBD1. The clonotype was recovered from a human donor with alopecia areata. As DNA, the CDR3 is TGCAGCGTTGTGGGCACACAGGGGAAGGGTTACGAGCAGTACTTC. Translation: CSVVGTQGKGYEQYF.